The 20 T cell receptor beta chains below all came from one sample that was sequenced in a study of blood T cell repertoires in COVID-19 (dated by TCRdb to the early 2020s). Libraries were prepared through the immunoSEQ multiplex PCR assay. The source is immuneACCESS, and TCRdb retained only in-frame sequences with V and J called. Part of the clones is not carried over; for the studies checked, unresolved V genes explain less than half of this, and the remainder is unexplained. Recorded for this sample are 150,000 to 200,000 clones; 70% to 90% of them occurred a single time. The ten largest make up approximately 10% of the sample. Sequencing input: peripheral blood. The receptor set was obtained from a human donor in a cohort sampled during active COVID-19.

The chain combines TRBV7-6 with TRBJ1-2; possibly TRBD1 for D (5 bases). V was cut by 5 bases and J by 8 bases, with 12 bases left in between. In germline, CDR1 is SGHVS, CDR2 FNYEAQ. This CDR3 has 12 residues. The CDR3 spells CASSNWGEGYTF. The CDR3 coding sequence is TGTGCCAGCAGCAACTGGGGGGAGGGCTACACCTTC.

V usage is TRBV18 and J usage is TRBJ2-1, with D perhaps TRBD1 (5 bases). The V gene lost 3 bases and the J gene lost 3 bases, with 15 bases spanning the gap. CDR3 length equals 16 residues. Germline V lookup: CDR1 KGHSH, CDR2 LQKENI. CDR3 region: CASSPLLLTDYNEQFF. CDR3 in DNA: TGTGCCAGCTCACCCCTTCTATTGACAGACTACAATGAGCAGTTCTTC.

This rearrangement joins TRBV7-2 to TRBJ1-5; 9 nucleotides agree with TRBD1. Germline CDR1 reads SGHTA; CDR2 reads FQGNSA. This CDR3 is built from 17 residues. Unmatched junction bases numbered 13, after V lost 0 bases and J lost 10 bases. CDR3 protein: CASSLAGQGLSGSPQHF. CDR3 in DNA: TGTGCCAGCAGCTTAGCGGGACAGGGTCTAAGTGGCAGTCCCCAGCATTTT.

The chain employs TRBV28 and TRBJ2-6; the D gene is possibly TRBD1 (6 bases). Trimming took 3 bases from V and 2 from J, leaving 8 bases between them. The CDR3 covers 15 residues. In germline, CDR1 is MDHEN, CDR2 SYDVKM. The CDR3 DNA reads as TGTGCCAGCAGTTTTTCAGGGGCTGGGGCCAACGTCCTGACTTTC. Amino acids: CASSFSGAGANVLTF.

V is TRBV5-4 and J is TRBJ2-7, with 13 bases aligning to TRBD2. The CDR3 runs to 18 residues. V was clipped by 4 bases and J by 0 bases; unmatched bases: 10. CDR1 and CDR2 (germline): SGHNT, YYREEE (reference sequence). DNA for the CDR3: TGTGCCAGCAGCCCCGCCCGGGGACTAGCGGGAATCTCCTACGAGCAGTACTTC. Its translation is CASSPARGLAGISYEQYF.

This chain connects TRBV2 to TRBJ1-1; 8 bases map to TRBD1. V lost 6 bases, J lost 4 bases, and 7 bases stayed unmatched. Germline CDR1 and CDR2: SNHLY and FYNNEI. The CDR3 consists of 14 residues. CDR3 region: CASSNRGAATEAFF. The CDR3 bases are TGTGCCAGCAGCAACAGGGGGGCGGCCACTGAAGCTTTCTTT.

The chain uses TRBV2 and TRBJ1-1; D is uncertain. Between the trimmed V and J ends, which lost 4 bases and 1 base, there was a span of 10 bases. Germline CDR1 and CDR2: SNHLY and FYNNEI. The CDR3 sequence is 14 residues long. The DNA for the CDR3 is TGTGCCAGCAGTGCCCAACAGCAGAACACTGAAGCTTTCTTT. Its translation: CASSAQQQNTEAFF.

This clone was seen a few times. The V call is TRBV18, the J call TRBJ1-2; D is undetermined. The CDR3 is made up of 14 amino acids. The germline V gene has CDR1 KGHSH and CDR2 LQKENI. V shed 0 bases and J shed 8 bases, with 13 bases lying between them. The CDR3 bases are TGTGCCAGCTCACCACCGAGGGTGCTGGCGGGCTACACCTTC. It specifies CASSPPRVLAGYTF.

This clone occurred many times. The chain combines TRBV27 with TRBJ1-1; D is unclear. This CDR3 comprises 12 residues. Germline V gene lookup returns CDR1 MNHEY and CDR2 SMNVEV (reference sequence). The V end was cut by 5 bases, the J end by 11 bases, with 15 bases between. The CDR3: CASSADPGRAFF. CDR3 DNA: TGTGCCAGCAGTGCCGACCCCGGCAGGGCTTTCTTT.

The chain uses TRBV10-3 and TRBJ2-1; 7 bases align to TRBD1. The trim removed 3 bases at V and 8 bases at J, leaving 7 bases unmatched. CDR1 and CDR2 (germline): ENHRY, SYGVKD. This CDR3 region has 14 residues. CDR3 nucleotides: TGTGCCATCAGTGAACAGGGGTTCTCCGATGAGCAGTTCTTC. It translates to CAISEQGFSDEQFF.

This clone appeared once. V is TRBV7-2 and J is TRBJ2-6; 10 bases agree with TRBD1. The germline V gene has CDR1 SGHTA and CDR2 FQGNSA. The length of the CDR3 is 18 residues. Trimming took 2 bases from V and 2 from J; bases not matched to a gene: 6. CDR3 amino acids: CASSLQGTGVTGANVLTF. The CDR3 DNA is TGTGCCAGCAGCTTACAAGGGACAGGGGTTACTGGGGCCAACGTCCTGACTTTC.

The chain is built from TRBV24-1 and TRBJ1-1, with D possibly matching TRBD1 (5 bases). Germline CDR1 reads KGHDR; CDR2 reads SFDVKD. Trimming left V 4 bases short and J 6 bases short, with 11 bases between. The CDR3 spans 13 residues. The CDR3 reads CATSEPGRAEAFF. CDR3 DNA sequence: TGTGCCACCAGTGAGCCAGGGAGGGCTGAAGCTTTCTTT.

This clone was detected once. The CDR3 sequence: CASNRENTGELFF. In DNA, the CDR3 is TGTGCCAGCAACAGGGAGAACACCGGGGAGCTGTTTTTT. This chain connects TRBV2 to TRBJ2-2; D possibly corresponds to TRBD1 (6 bases). The CDR3 sequence is 13 residues long. In germline, CDR1 is SNHLY, CDR2 FYNNEI. With 7 bases removed from V and 1 base from J, the gap between germline ends came to 7 bases.

The rearrangement joins TRBV9 to TRBJ1-1; tentative D call: TRBD1 (5 bases). Trimming removed 2 bases at V and 0 bases at J, with 11 bases between. This CDR3 is 15 amino acids long. Germline loops: CDR1 SGDLS, CDR2 YYNGEE. The CDR3: CASSVGGYMNTEAFF. CDR3 DNA: TGTGCCAGCAGCGTGGGGGGATATATGAACACTGAAGCTTTCTTT.

This clone came up once. The chain recombines TRBV3-1 (or the pseudogene TRBV3-2) with TRBJ2-3; 12 bases line up with TRBD2. CDR1 and CDR2 (germline): LGHDT, YNNKEL (reference sequence). V shed 4 bases, J shed 5 bases, and the junction held 7 bases outside the gene matches. The CDR3 totals 16 residues. Written as DNA, the CDR3 is TGTGCCAGCAGCCCCTCTAGCGGGGGGGCCAAAGATACGCAGTATTTT. Amino acid sequence: CASSPSSGGAKDTQYF.

The V gene is TRBV5-4, the J gene TRBJ2-1, with 7 positions matching TRBD2. The CDR3 consists of 15 residues. Per germline, CDR1 SGHNT and CDR2 YYREEE (reference sequence). The ends lost 3 bases at V and 1 base at J; junction bases unmatched: 4. CDR3: CASSSLAVSYNEQFF. The CDR3, as DNA: TGTGCCAGCAGCTCCCTAGCGGTTTCCTACAATGAGCAGTTCTTC.

The chain employs TRBV27 and TRBJ1-2; 9 bases map to TRBD1. The length of the CDR3 is 13 residues. Germline CDR1 is MNHEY and CDR2 is SMNVEV (reference sequence). V dropped 7 bases and J dropped 7; count of bases not matched to a gene: 7. The CDR3 DNA follows: TGTGCCAGCAAATCCGGACAGGGGTTTGGCTACACCTTC. Amino acids: CASKSGQGFGYTF.

The chain couples TRBV10-3 to TRBJ1-6; TRBD1 matches 9 bases. The CDR3 has 16 amino acids. The germline gives CDR1 ENHRY, CDR2 SYGVKD. V lost 2 bases, J lost 7 bases, and 6 bases stayed unmatched. CDR3 DNA: TGTGCCATCAGTGAGGGGGGCGACAGGGGGAATTCACCCCTCCACTTT. This gives the protein CAISEGGDRGNSPLHF.

Of note for this clone: A read error is possible here, since a much larger clone lies one base away. The rearrangement joins TRBV20-1 to TRBJ1-5, with a possible D match to TRBD1 (5 bases). The V gene's germline CDR1 is DFQATT and CDR2 SNEGSKA (reference sequence). Trimming removed 3 bases at V and 1 base at J, with 10 bases between. The CDR3 is 14 residues long. CDR3 nucleotide sequence: TGCAGTGCTAGTTCCAGGGTGAGCAATCAGCCCCAGCATTTT. As protein: CSASSRVSNQPQHF.

The chain uses TRBV2 and TRBJ2-3; TRBD1 agrees at 7 bases. Per the germline V gene, CDR1 is SNHLY and CDR2 is FYNNEI. Germline trimming cut 5 bases from V and 4 bases from J; bases unmatched to any gene: 6. The CDR3 loop spans 14 amino acids. In nucleotides, the CDR3 is TGTGCCAGCAGTCGACAGGGTCAGGCAGATACGCAGTATTTT. It yields the protein CASSRQGQADTQYF.